The 19 T cell receptor beta chains below come from one sample, sequenced in a study of T cell changes during pregnancy in multiple sclerosis. Here immunoSEQ multiplex PCR was the method, and the copy in TCRdb shows in-frame clones only, minus some. Of tens of thousands of clones listed, 90% to 95% are singletons. The sample consisted of peripheral blood, taken in the first trimester of pregnancy. The receptors here all came from a female donor in good health, enrolled as a control in a pregnancy study.

This chain connects TRBV13 to TRBJ2-7, with a possible D match to TRBD2 (6 bases). The CDR3 length is 15 residues. CDR1 is PRHDT, CDR2 FYEKMQ, per germline (reference sequence). Trimming took off 0 bases at V and 7 bases at J, with 16 bases between the two ends. In DNA, the CDR3 is TGTGCCAGCAGCTTAGGCCTTGGAGGGACGGGGGAGCAGTACTTC. Protein product: CASSLGLGGTGEQYF.

V usage is TRBV4-2 and J usage is TRBJ2-3; maybe TRBD1 (5 bases). Trimming cost V 2 bases and J 6 bases, with 18 bases left between them. The CDR3 consists of 16 residues. CDR1 and CDR2 from the germline V gene are LGHNA and YNFKEQ. In DNA form, the CDR3 reads TGTGCCAGCAGCCAAAACGTAGGGGCCCGCGCCGATACGCAGTATTTT. This codes for CASSQNVGARADTQYF.

This clone was observed a single time. The V and J genes are TRBV28 and TRBJ2-1, with D possibly matching TRBD2 (6 bases). Germline CDR1 MDHEN, CDR2 SYDVKM. Trimming shortened V by 11 bases and J by 4 bases, and 24 bases separated the two germline ends. The CDR3 contains 16 residues. The CDR3: CAVFSRGTLIYNEQFF. Written as DNA, the CDR3 is TGTGCCGTTTTTAGCCGCGGGACTCTCATTTACAATGAGCAGTTCTTC.

The CDR3, as DNA: TGTGCCAGCAAGTGGGGAGCAGATACGCAGTATTTT. This encodes CASKWGADTQYF. The chain has TRBV11-2 and TRBJ2-3; TRBD2 is a possible D gene (5 bases). The V end was cut by 7 bases, the J end by 4 bases, with 9 bases between. The CDR3 runs 12 residues. Per germline, CDR1 SGHAT and CDR2 FQNNGV.

The chain couples TRBV4-1 to TRBJ2-1, with TRBD2 matching over 11 bases. The ends lost 2 bases at V and 2 bases at J; junction bases unmatched: 5. The CDR3 consists of 17 residues. Germline V gives CDR1 MGHRA, CDR2 YSYEKL. For the CDR3, the DNA is TGCGCCAGCAGCCAACTAGCGGGAGGCTCCCCCTACAATGAGCAGTTCTTC. Translating it yields CASSQLAGGSPYNEQFF.

The chain employs TRBV19 and TRBJ2-5; TRBD2 matches 7 bases. CDR3 length: 15 residues. V lost 7 bases to trimming and J lost 4 bases; unmatched junction nucleotides: 12. Germline assignment: CDR1 LNHDA and CDR2 SQIVND (reference sequence). Here the CDR3 reads CASTASGGRGETQYF. The CDR3 bases are TGTGCCAGTACGGCTTCGGGCGGGAGAGGAGAGACCCAGTACTTC.

The J gene is TRBJ2-3, the V gene TRBV5-1, with D perhaps TRBD1 (6 bases). V was pared by 0 bases and J by 6 bases, with 11 bases between. This CDR3 is built from 14 residues. Germline V gives CDR1 SGHRS, CDR2 YFSETQ. Here the CDR3 DNA reads TGCGCCAGCAGCTTGGCTAGGGGGACCGATACGCAGTATTTT. This gives the protein CASSLARGTDTQYF.

CDR3 DNA sequence: TGTGCCAGCAGTTTAACCGGGACTAGCGGGAACGAGCAGTACTTC. It encodes CASSLTGTSGNEQYF. The V gene is TRBV27, the J gene TRBJ2-7; 13 nucleotides line up with TRBD2. Germline V gives CDR1 MNHEY, CDR2 SMNVEV (reference sequence). The CDR3 is 15 residues long. The V segment lost 2 bases and the J segment 5 bases; nucleotides outside the gene matches: 3.

The V gene is TRBV6-6, the J gene TRBJ2-7; the D is unclear. V gave up 4 bases and J gave up 2 bases, with 15 bases separating them. CDR3 length: 15 amino acids. Germline CDR1 MNHNY, CDR2 SVGAGI (reference sequence). The CDR3 sequence: CASSFPRNGAYEQYF. CDR3 nucleotide sequence: TGTGCCAGCAGTTTCCCTCGAAACGGAGCCTACGAGCAGTACTTC.

The chain joins TRBV28 to TRBJ2-3, with D unclear. Germline lookup yields CDR1 MDHEN and CDR2 SYDVKM. The CDR3 runs to 16 residues. The ends were cut back, 5 bases at V and 0 bases at J, with 15 bases in the middle. CDR3 nucleotide sequence: TGTGCCAGCAGTCTCGGAGCCAACCCTAGCACAGATACGCAGTATTTT. It translates to CASSLGANPSTDTQYF.

This chain uses TRBV15 with TRBJ2-2, with 7 positions matching TRBD2. Germline V gene lookup returns CDR1 LNHNV and CDR2 YYDKDF (reference sequence). This CDR3 region has 14 residues. With 5 bases clipped from V and 6 bases from J, the junction kept 6 bases outside the gene matches. CDR3 nucleotides: TGTGCCACCAGCGAGGGACTAAGGCCCGGGGAGCTGTTTTTT. It is translated as CATSEGLRPGELFF.

The V and J genes are TRBV25-1 and TRBJ2-1; 9 bases are a match to TRBD2. CDR1 and CDR2 (germline): MGHDK, SYGVNS. Trimming cost V 2 bases and J 8 bases; bases outside gene matches: 16. This CDR3 has 18 residues. The CDR3 reads CASSENPAVAGVRDEQFF. The CDR3 coding sequence is TGTGCCAGCAGTGAAAATCCCGCTGTAGCGGGAGTAAGGGATGAGCAGTTCTTC.

The chain combines TRBV7-9 with TRBJ2-7; 8 nucleotides align to TRBD1. CDR1 and CDR2 from the germline V gene are SEHNR and FQNEAQ (reference sequence). Trimming cost V 6 bases and J 5 bases; bases outside gene matches: 3. This CDR3 is 12 amino acids long. CDR3 sequence reads: CASRAGGDEQYF. CDR3 bases: TGTGCCAGCAGGGCAGGGGGCGACGAGCAGTACTTC.

V and J are TRBV11-2 and TRBJ2-2; 10 bases line up with TRBD2. The CDR3 runs 16 residues. The V gene end was trimmed by 3 bases and the J gene end by 6 bases; junction bases not matched to a gene: 7. From germline, CDR1 is SGHAT and CDR2 FQNNGV. CDR3 protein: CASSFPSAGGAGELFF. The CDR3 DNA reads TGTGCCAGCAGCTTTCCTTCAGCGGGAGGGGCCGGGGAGCTGTTTTTT.

This chain links TRBV7-5 with TRBJ1-2; the table gives TRBD1 as D, unverified against the DNA. TRBV7-5 is recorded as a pseudogene. CDR3 length: 14 amino acids. The CDR3 region has the DNA TGTGCCAGAAGACTTCGGACAGCTAACTATGGCTACACCTTC. It yields the protein CARRLRTANYGYTF.

The chain couples TRBV27 to TRBJ2-5, with D perhaps TRBD2 (5 bases). The CDR3 extends over 16 amino acids. The germline V gene has CDR1 MNHEY and CDR2 SMNVEV (reference sequence). The V end lost 2 bases, the J end lost 4 bases, and 17 bases lay between the germline ends. The DNA of the CDR3 is TGTGCCAGCAGTTTAATTGCTCCAGAGGGTCCAGAGACCCAGTACTTC. Translating gives CASSLIAPEGPETQYF.

The chain recombines TRBV28 with TRBJ2-7; weak D call: TRBD1 (5 bases). The CDR3 has 14 amino acids. Germline V CDR1 and CDR2: MDHEN, SYDVKM. V shed 6 bases and J shed 0 bases, with 12 bases lying between them. CDR3 sequence: CASSLGPRSYEQYF. The CDR3, as DNA: TGTGCCAGCAGCCTGGGGCCGCGCTCCTACGAGCAGTACTTC.

The chain has TRBV2 and TRBJ1-1; D ambiguous. With 7 bases removed from V and 7 bases from J, the gap between germline ends came to 13 bases. Germline CDR1 and CDR2: SNHLY and FYNNEI. This CDR3 is 12 amino acids long. CDR3 residues: CASNKGGYEAFF. In nucleotides, the CDR3 is TGTGCCAGCAACAAGGGAGGGTATGAAGCTTTCTTT.

The chain employs TRBV7-8 and TRBJ2-5; D is undetermined. Germline V lookup: CDR1 SGHVS, CDR2 FQNEAQ. V lost 5 bases, J lost 0 bases, and 4 bases lay in between. The CDR3 runs to 12 residues. The CDR3 nucleotides are TGTGCCAGCAGCCGGGACCAAGAGACCCAGTACTTC. It is translated as CASSRDQETQYF. The entire variable domain, with the rest obtained from reference TRBV7-8 and TRBJ2-5, is as follows: GAGVSQSPRYKVAKRGQDVALRCDPISGHVSLFWYQQALGQGPEFLTYFQNEAQLDKSGLPSDRFFAERPEGSVSTLKIQRTQQEDSAVYLCASSRDQETQYFGPGTRLLVL.